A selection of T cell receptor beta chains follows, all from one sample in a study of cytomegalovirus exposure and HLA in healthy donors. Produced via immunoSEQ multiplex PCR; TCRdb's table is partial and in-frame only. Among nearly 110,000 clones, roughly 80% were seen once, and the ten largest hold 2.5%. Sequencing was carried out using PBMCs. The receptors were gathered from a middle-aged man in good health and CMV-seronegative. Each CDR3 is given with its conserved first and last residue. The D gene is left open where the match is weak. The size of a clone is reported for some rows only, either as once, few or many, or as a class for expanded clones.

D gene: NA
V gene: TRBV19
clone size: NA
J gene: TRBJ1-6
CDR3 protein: CASSIRMGAGNSPLHF
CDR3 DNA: TGTGCCAGTAGTATAAGGATGGGGGCAGGTAATTCACCCCTCCACTTT

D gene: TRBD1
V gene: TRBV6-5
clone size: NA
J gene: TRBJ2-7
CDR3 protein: CASSQGDGRYEQYF
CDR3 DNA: TGTGCCAGCAGTCAGGGGGACGGGCGATACGAGCAGTACTTC

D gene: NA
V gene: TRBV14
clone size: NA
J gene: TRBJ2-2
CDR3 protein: CASSQVNTGELFF
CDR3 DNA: TGTGCCAGCAGCCAAGTAAATACCGGGGAGCTGTTTTTT

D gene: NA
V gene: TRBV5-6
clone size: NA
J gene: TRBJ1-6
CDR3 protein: CASRPGQQNSPLHF
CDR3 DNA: TGTGCCAGCAGACCAGGACAGCAAAATTCACCCCTCCACTTT

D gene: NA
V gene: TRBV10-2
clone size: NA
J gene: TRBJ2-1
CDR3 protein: CASSESKRAGSDNEQFF
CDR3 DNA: TGCGCCAGCAGTGAGTCGAAACGGGCGGGGTCCGACAATGAGCAGTTCTTC

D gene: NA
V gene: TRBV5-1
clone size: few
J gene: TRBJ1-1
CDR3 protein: CASSLTRNTEAFF
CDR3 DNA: TGCGCCAGCAGCTTGACCAGAAACACTGAAGCTTTCTTT

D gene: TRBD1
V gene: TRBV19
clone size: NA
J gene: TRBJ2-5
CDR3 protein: CASRDTGEGETQYF
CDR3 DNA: TGTGCCAGTAGGGATACAGGGGAAGGAGAGACCCAGTACTTC

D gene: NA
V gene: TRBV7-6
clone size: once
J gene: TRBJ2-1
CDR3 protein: CASSPQGGHGNEQFF
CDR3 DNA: TGTGCCAGCAGCCCGCAGGGAGGTCATGGCAATGAGCAGTTCTTC

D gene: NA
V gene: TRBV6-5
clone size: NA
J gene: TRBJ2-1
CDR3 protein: CASSYRELSYNEQFF
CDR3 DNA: TGTGCCAGCAGTTACCGGGAACTTTCCTACAATGAGCAGTTCTTC

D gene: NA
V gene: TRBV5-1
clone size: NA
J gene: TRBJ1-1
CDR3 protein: CASSGGGNTEAFF
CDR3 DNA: TGCGCCAGCAGTGGCGGGGGGAACACTGAAGCTTTCTTT

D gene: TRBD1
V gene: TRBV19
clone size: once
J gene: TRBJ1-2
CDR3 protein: CASIGQGRSYTF
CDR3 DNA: TGTGCCAGTATCGGACAGGGTAGAAGCTACACCTTC

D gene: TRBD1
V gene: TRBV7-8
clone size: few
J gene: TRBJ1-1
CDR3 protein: CASTRTGATPEAFF
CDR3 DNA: TGTGCCAGCACCCGAACAGGGGCTACCCCTGAAGCTTTCTTT

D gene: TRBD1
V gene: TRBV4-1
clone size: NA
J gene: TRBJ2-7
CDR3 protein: CASSRIGTGDEQYF
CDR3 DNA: TGCGCCAGCAGCCGCATAGGGACAGGGGACGAGCAGTACTTC

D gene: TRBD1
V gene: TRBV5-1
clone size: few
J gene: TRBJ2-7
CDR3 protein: CASSLGGQGYYEQYF
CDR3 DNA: TGCGCCAGCAGCTTGGGAGGACAGGGGTACTACGAGCAGTACTTC

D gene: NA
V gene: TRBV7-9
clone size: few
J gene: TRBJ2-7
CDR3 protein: CATTGDGSYEQYF
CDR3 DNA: TGTGCCACCACGGGGGACGGGAGTTACGAGCAGTACTTC

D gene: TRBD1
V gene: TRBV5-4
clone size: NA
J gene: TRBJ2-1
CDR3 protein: CASSAQGALNNEQFF
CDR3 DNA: TGTGCCAGCAGCGCACAGGGGGCCCTTAACAATGAGCAGTTCTTC

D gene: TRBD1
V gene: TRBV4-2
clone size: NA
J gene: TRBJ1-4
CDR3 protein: CASSQGPGGDEKLFF
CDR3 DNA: TGTGCCAGCAGCCAAGGGCCAGGGGGTGATGAAAAACTGTTTTTT

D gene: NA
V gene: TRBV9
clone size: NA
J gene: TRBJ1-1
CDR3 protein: CASSVATRDTEAFF
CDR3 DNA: TGTGCCAGCAGCGTAGCCACCCGGGACACTGAAGCTTTCTTT

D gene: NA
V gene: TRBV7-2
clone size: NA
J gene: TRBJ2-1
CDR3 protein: CASSLLSLGEQFF
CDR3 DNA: TGTGCCAGCAGCTTACTATCCCTCGGTGAGCAGTTCTTC

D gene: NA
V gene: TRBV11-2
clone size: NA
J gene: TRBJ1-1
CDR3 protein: CASSQGSPTEAFF
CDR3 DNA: TGTGCCAGCAGCCAGGGATCTCCCACTGAAGCTTTCTTT

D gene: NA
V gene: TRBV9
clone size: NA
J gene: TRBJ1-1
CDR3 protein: CASSVATGEAFF
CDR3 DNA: TGTGCCAGCAGCGTAGCGACGGGTGAAGCTTTCTTT

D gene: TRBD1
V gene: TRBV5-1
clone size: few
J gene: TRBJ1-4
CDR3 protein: CASSARGREEKLFF
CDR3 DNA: TGCGCCAGCAGCGCCAGGGGGCGCGAAGAAAAACTGTTTTTT

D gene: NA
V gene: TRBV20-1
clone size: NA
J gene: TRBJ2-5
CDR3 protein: CSATRVQTQYF
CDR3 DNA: TGCAGTGCTACCAGGGTCCAGACCCAGTACTTC

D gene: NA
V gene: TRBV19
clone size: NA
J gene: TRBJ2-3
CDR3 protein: CASRLDFTDTQYF
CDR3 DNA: TGTGCCAGTAGACTTGATTTCACAGATACGCAGTATTTT

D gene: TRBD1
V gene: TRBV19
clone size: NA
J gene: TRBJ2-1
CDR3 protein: CASSSQTTGVEQFF
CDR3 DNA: TGTGCCAGTAGTTCGCAAACCACAGGGGTCGAGCAGTTCTTC

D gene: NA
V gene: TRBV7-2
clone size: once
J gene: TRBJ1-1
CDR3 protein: CASSLVKGTEAFF
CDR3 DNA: TGTGCCAGCAGCTTAGTGAAGGGGACTGAAGCTTTCTTT

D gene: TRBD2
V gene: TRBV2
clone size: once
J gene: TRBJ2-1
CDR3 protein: CASGLGLYNEQFF
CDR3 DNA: TGTGCCAGCGGACTAGGCCTCTACAATGAGCAGTTCTTC

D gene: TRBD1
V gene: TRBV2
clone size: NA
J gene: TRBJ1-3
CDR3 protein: CASSIQGVNGNTIYF
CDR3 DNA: TGTGCCAGCAGTATACAGGGGGTAAACGGAAACACCATATATTTT

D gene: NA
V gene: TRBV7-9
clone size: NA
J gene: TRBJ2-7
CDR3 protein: CASSSLTPPEQYF
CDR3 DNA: TGTGCCAGCAGCTCCCTAACGCCTCCCGAGCAGTACTTC

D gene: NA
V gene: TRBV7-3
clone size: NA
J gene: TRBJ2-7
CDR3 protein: CASSLSPVLSGYEQYF
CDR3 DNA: TGTGCCAGCAGCTTAAGCCCGGTCCTCTCAGGCTACGAGCAGTACTTC